In this sample, the clone carrying this TCR beta chain turned up a few times. Measured with immunoSEQ multiplex PCR; TCRdb has only the in-frame clones, and not every one. The sample lists about 80,000 clones, about 92% occurring once. The data stem from a study of T cell changes during pregnancy in multiple sclerosis. This CDR3 contains 14 residues. Trimming cost V 4 bases and J 1 base, with 10 bases left between them. Looked up from germline, CDR1 is MDHEN and CDR2 is SYDVKM. The starting material was peripheral blood, obtained before pregnancy. The genes are TRBV28 and TRBJ1-1; no firm D call. The TCR originated in a female donor with multiple sclerosis, enrolled in a pregnancy study. CDR3 in DNA: TGTGCCAGCAGTTATCGATCGAGGAACACTGAAGCTTTCTTT. It encodes CASSYRSRNTEAFF.